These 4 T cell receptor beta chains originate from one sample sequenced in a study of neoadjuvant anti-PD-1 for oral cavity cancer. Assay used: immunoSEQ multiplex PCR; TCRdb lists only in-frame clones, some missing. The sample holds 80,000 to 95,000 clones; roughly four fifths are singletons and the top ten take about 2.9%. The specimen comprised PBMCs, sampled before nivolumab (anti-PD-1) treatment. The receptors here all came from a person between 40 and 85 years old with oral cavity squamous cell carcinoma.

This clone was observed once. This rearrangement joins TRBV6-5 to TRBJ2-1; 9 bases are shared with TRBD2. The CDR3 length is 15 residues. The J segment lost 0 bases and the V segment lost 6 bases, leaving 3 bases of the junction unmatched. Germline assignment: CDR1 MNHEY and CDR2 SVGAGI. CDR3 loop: CASRAGGPSYNEQFF. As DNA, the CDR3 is TGTGCCAGCAGGGCGGGAGGGCCCTCCTACAATGAGCAGTTCTTC.

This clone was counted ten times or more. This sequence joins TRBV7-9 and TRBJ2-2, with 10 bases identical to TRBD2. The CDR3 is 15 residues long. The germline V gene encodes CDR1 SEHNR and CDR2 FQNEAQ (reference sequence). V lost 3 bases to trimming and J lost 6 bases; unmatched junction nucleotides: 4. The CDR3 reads CASSFTSGISGELFF. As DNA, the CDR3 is TGTGCCAGCAGCTTCACTAGCGGGATTTCCGGGGAGCTGTTTTTT. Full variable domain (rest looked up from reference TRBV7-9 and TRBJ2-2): DTGVSQNPRHKITKRGQNVTFRCDPISEHNRLYWYRQTLGQGPEFLTYFQNEAQLEKSRLLSDRFSAERPKGSFSTLEIQRTEQGDSAMYLCASSFTSGISGELFFGEGSRLTVL.

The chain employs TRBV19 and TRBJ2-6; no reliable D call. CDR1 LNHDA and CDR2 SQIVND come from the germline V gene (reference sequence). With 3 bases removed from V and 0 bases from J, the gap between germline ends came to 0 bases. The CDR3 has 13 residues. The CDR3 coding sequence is TGTGCCAGTAGTATCTCTGGGGCCAACGTCCTGACTTTC. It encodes CASSISGANVLTF.

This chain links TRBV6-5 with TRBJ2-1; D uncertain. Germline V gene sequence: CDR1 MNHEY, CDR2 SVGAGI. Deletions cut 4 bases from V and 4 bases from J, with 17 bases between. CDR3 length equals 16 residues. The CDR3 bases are TGTGCCAGCAGTTTCTCACTCGCACCCCTTTACAATGAGCAGTTCTTC. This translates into CASSFSLAPLYNEQFF.